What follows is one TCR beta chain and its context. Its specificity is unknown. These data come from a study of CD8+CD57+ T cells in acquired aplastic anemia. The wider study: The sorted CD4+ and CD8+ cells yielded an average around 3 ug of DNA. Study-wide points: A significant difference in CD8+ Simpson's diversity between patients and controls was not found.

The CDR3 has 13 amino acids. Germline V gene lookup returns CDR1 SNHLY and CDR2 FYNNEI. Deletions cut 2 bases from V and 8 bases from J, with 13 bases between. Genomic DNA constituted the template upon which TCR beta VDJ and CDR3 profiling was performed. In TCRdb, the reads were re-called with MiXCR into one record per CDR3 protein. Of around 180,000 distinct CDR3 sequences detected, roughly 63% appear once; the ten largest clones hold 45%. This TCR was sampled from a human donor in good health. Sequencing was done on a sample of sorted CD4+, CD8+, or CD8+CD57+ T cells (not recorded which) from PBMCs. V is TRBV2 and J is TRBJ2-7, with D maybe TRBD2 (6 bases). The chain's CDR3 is CASSEFSGYKQYF. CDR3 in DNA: TGTGCCAGCAGTGAATTTAGCGGATATAAGCAGTACTTC.